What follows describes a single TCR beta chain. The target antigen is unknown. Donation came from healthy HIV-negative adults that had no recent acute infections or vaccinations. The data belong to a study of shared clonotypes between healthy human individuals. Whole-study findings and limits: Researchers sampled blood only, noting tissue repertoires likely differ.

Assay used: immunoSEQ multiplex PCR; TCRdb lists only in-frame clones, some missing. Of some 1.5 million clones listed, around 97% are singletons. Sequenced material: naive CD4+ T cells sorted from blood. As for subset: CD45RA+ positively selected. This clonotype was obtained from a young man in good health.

CDR3: CASSQSGPSYYEQYF. The CDR3 DNA is TGTGCCAGCAGCCAGAGCGGTCCGTCTTACTACGAGCAGTACTTC. The chain couples TRBV28 to TRBJ2-7; possible D gene TRBD2, 5 bases. This CDR3 has 15 amino acids. Trimming removed 6 bases from V and 3 bases from J, with 18 bases in between. In germline, CDR1 is MDHEN, CDR2 SYDVKM.